Given below is one T cell receptor (beta chain) in context. Its recognized antigen is unknown. Base-call qualities are not available, and no considerably larger clone is one nucleotide away. The data were obtained in a study of T-cell reconstitution after alpha-beta-depleted transplantation in children listed by TCRdb under 2016. In the study overall: T-cell immune reconstitution after TCRalphabeta/CD19-depleted allogeneic hematopoietic cell transplantation in children was quantitatively tracked in the study by means of TCR repertoire profiling.

The receptor library was made with PCR. Data came from an Illumina HiSeq 2500. TCR libraries were prepared with molecular barcoding, using unique molecular identifiers to normalize TCRbeta repertoire quantification. TCRdb cleaned the public reads at Q25 with fastp, built clones with MiXCR and kept in-frame beta chains. Each entry merges the rows of one CDR3 protein and shows their most common DNA and genes. In this sample the table shows 450,000 to 600,000 distinct CDR3 sequences, roughly 33% of which occur a single time. The ten top clones hold around 2.5% of the sample. V has 4 bases trimmed and J has 4 bases trimmed; junction bases matching no gene number 6. In the germline V gene, CDR1 corresponds to MGHRA and CDR2 to YSYEKL. There are 15 amino acids in the CDR3, from cysteine to valine inclusive. Only CDR3 DNA is held: 45 bases, read in frame from base 1.

This receptor chain uses TRBV4-1 and TRBJ2-7, and 11 junctional nucleotides match TRBD2. The input for sequencing was PBMCs from the stem cell graft donor, taken from the stem cell graft. This clonotype was obtained from a human donor who donated a stem cell graft to a child with aplastic anemia. The CDR3 loop reads CASSPLAGGGYEQYV. The nucleotides are TGCGCCAGCAGCCCATTAGCGGGAGGGGGATACGAGCAGTACGTC.